This TCR beta chain originates from a study of blood T cells in healthy people across ages. Study-wide results and limits: In long-lived donors, naive CD4+ cell counts and diversity exceeded those of aged donors. Per million T cells, TCR beta diversity dropped about linearly as age rose.

The CDR3 length is 16 residues. Germline V gene sequence: CDR1 DFQATT, CDR2 SNEGSKA (reference sequence). The V and J ends lost 3 bases and 2 bases, in that order; junction bases with no gene match: 4. A note on this clonotype: Antigen: not known.

A second PCR, run for roughly 7 to 12 cycles, used a sample-barcoded 5' primer plus a J-beta primer mix. Each TCR beta cDNA got a 12-nucleotide random molecular identifier. TCRdb re-called the 5' RACE reads with MiXCR, one entry per CDR3 protein. Among about 1.7 million distinct CDR3 sequences listed, 28% were seen once. Sequenced sample: blood. The TCR was taken from a woman between 25 and 40 years old in good health. This chain uses TRBV20-1 with TRBJ2-2; 12 positions agree with TRBD2. In nucleotides, the CDR3 is TGCAGTGCTAGGACTAGCGGGGGACCTAACACCGGGGAGCTGTTTTTT. Residues: CSARTSGGPNTGELFF.